Each of the 30 T cell receptor beta chains below was sequenced from the same sample in a study of cytomegalovirus exposure and HLA in healthy donors. The PCR was carried out with 60 Vbeta primers and 13 Jbeta primers. Only in-frame clones appear in the TCRdb table, and some are missing; sequencing was by immunoSEQ multiplex PCR. The sample carries 150,000 to 200,000 clones, approximately 70% recorded once. Sequencing was carried out using PBMCs. All receptors come from a woman in her twenties or thirties in good health and CMV-seronegative.

The gene calls are TRBV5-4 and TRBJ1-2; weak D call: TRBD1 (5 bases). The V gene lost 2 bases and the J gene lost 6 bases, with 11 bases spanning the gap. The CDR3 loop spans 13 amino acids. Germline V lookup: CDR1 SGHNT, CDR2 YYREEE (reference sequence). Here the CDR3 reads CASSFQGVDGYTF. The CDR3 DNA follows: TGTGCCAGCAGCTTTCAGGGTGTTGATGGCTACACCTTC.

The rearrangement joins TRBV4-1 to TRBJ1-1, with D maybe TRBD1 (5 bases). Trimming pared 1 base from V and 2 bases from J, leaving 14 bases between. CDR3 size: 16 residues. The germline V gene encodes CDR1 MGHRA and CDR2 YSYEKL. Here the CDR3 reads CASSQGETGVNTEAFF. CDR3 coding DNA: TGCGCCAGCAGCCAAGGAGAAACAGGAGTCAACACTGAAGCTTTCTTT.

The chain couples TRBV4-2 to TRBJ2-1, with 7 bases matching TRBD1. From germline, CDR1 is LGHNA and CDR2 YNFKEQ. This CDR3 region has 17 residues. Trimming took 1 base from V and 4 from J; bases not matched to a gene: 10. The CDR3 here is CASSQGLFSGQYNEQFF. The CDR3 DNA sequence: TGTGCCAGCAGCCAAGGATTATTCTCGGGACAGTACAATGAGCAGTTCTTC.

This sequence joins TRBV9 and TRBJ2-1; possible D gene TRBD1, 5 bases. The length of the CDR3 is 18 residues. CDR1 is SGDLS and CDR2 is YYNGEE in the germline V gene. Trimming cost V 3 bases and J 0 bases, with 19 bases left between them. The CDR3 sequence is CASSARSTGLSSYNEQFF. The CDR3 coding sequence is TGTGCCAGCAGCGCGAGATCAACAGGATTAAGCTCCTACAATGAGCAGTTCTTC.

The rearrangement uses TRBV27 and TRBJ1-5; possibly TRBD1 for D (5 bases). Germline CDR1 and CDR2: MNHEY and SMNVEV (reference sequence). The CDR3 sequence is 13 residues long. V dropped 9 bases and J dropped 5 bases, with 14 bases sitting between them. CDR3 in amino acids: CARGGDGYQPQHF. CDR3 nucleotide sequence: TGTGCCAGGGGGGGGGACGGTTATCAGCCCCAGCATTTT.

The V call is TRBV30, the J call TRBJ1-3; D is ambiguous. The CDR3 covers 16 residues. The germline gives CDR1 GTSNPN, CDR2 SVGIG (reference sequence). Trimming pared 2 bases from V and 1 base from J, leaving 15 bases between. CDR3 sequence: CAWSKAGSFSGNTIYF. CDR3 bases: TGTGCCTGGAGTAAGGCAGGTTCTTTTTCTGGAAACACCATATATTTT.

Concerning this clone itself: Other DNA variants within this sample encode the same CDR3. The J gene is TRBJ1-1, the V gene TRBV19, with D maybe TRBD1 (5 bases). Germline CDR1 LNHDA, CDR2 SQIVND (reference sequence). The CDR3 sequence is 14 residues long. Trimming took 4 bases from V and 2 from J, leaving 11 bases between them. The CDR3 DNA is TGTGCCAGTAGTAAAGGGGCAGGAAACACTGAAGCTTTCTTT. It specifies CASSKGAGNTEAFF.

This clone appeared once. The gene calls are TRBV7-3 and TRBJ2-1, with no clear D. Germline V gene sequence: CDR1 SGHTA, CDR2 FQGTGA. The CDR3 extends over 14 amino acids. With 5 bases removed from V and 5 bases from J, the gap between germline ends came to 13 bases. The CDR3 DNA sequence: TGTGCCAGCAGCCGAGCCCCGCCGAACAATGAGCAGTTCTTC. Protein sequence: CASSRAPPNNEQFF.

The J gene is TRBJ2-7, the V gene TRBV5-1; 8 bases are shared with TRBD1. This CDR3 has 17 residues. Germline values: CDR1 SGHRS, CDR2 YFSETQ. After removal of 0 bases from V and 3 bases from J, the junction contained 11 bases not matched to a gene. The CDR3 DNA sequence: TGCGCCAGCAGCTTGGCGGTAGGGGCAGGGGGCGTCTACGAGCAGTACTTC. Amino acids: CASSLAVGAGGVYEQYF. Drawing the rest from reference TRBV5-1 and TRBJ2-7, the complete variable domain is KAGVTQTPRYLIKTRGQQVTLSCSPISGHRSVSWYQQTPGQGLQFLFEYFSETQRNKGNFPGRFSGRQFSNSRSEMNVSTLELGDSALYLCASSLAVGAGGVYEQYFGPGTRLTVT.

The chain employs TRBV6-5 and TRBJ1-3; D might be TRBD1 (5 bases). There are 15 residues in the CDR3. CDR1 is MNHEY, CDR2 SVGAGI, per germline. Trimming took 6 bases from V and 4 from J, leaving 16 bases between them. CDR3 nucleotide sequence: TGTGCCAGCAGCCCGCGCCCAGGGTCCGGAAACACCATATATTTT. Protein product: CASSPRPGSGNTIYF.

This chain connects TRBV14 to TRBJ1-6, with 8 bases identical to TRBD1. The ends lost 2 bases at V and 9 bases at J; junction bases unmatched: 12. This CDR3 comprises 17 residues. Per the germline V gene, CDR1 is SGHDN and CDR2 is FVKESK. The CDR3 spells CASSQSTGARHRSPLHF. For the CDR3, the DNA is TGTGCCAGCAGCCAATCGACAGGGGCACGGCATCGTTCACCCCTCCACTTT.

V is TRBV28 and J is TRBJ1-4; a weak D match, TRBD1 (5 bases). This CDR3 is built from 19 residues. In germline, CDR1 is MDHEN, CDR2 SYDVKM. V was pared by 2 bases and J by 5 bases, with 24 bases between. CDR3 bases: TGTGCCAGCAGTTTAAGTAGGTCAGGGTGGACCCGGTGGAATGAAAAACTGTTTTTT. This translates into CASSLSRSGWTRWNEKLFF.

This rearrangement joins TRBV9 to TRBJ1-1; D might be TRBD1 (5 bases). The germline CDR1 and CDR2 sequences are SGDLS and YYNGEE. This CDR3 is 16 amino acids long. Deletions cut 4 bases from V and 1 base from J, with 17 bases between. Here the CDR3 reads CASSTDWGETNTEAFF. The CDR3 DNA sequence: TGTGCCAGCAGCACAGACTGGGGGGAGACGAACACTGAAGCTTTCTTT. Drawing the rest from reference TRBV9 and TRBJ1-1, the complete variable domain is DSGVTQTPKHLITATGQRVTLRCSPRSGDLSVYWYQQSLDQGLQFLIQYYNGEERAKGNILERFSAQQFPDLHSELNLSSLELGDSALYFCASSTDWGETNTEAFFGQGTRLTVV.

This clone was seen once. The chain recombines TRBV7-9 with TRBJ2-7, with 10 bases identical to TRBD1. Germline loops: CDR1 SEHNR, CDR2 FQNEAQ (reference sequence). The junction had 6 bases not matched to a gene; V was cut back by 5 bases and J by 2 bases. The CDR3 consists of 15 residues. CDR3 sequence reads: CASSARDRGAYEQYF. DNA for the CDR3: TGTGCCAGCAGCGCCCGGGACAGGGGAGCCTACGAGCAGTACTTC.

The gene calls are TRBV5-4 and TRBJ1-6; D unresolved. The V gene lost 4 bases and the J gene lost 5 bases, with 10 bases spanning the gap. In germline, CDR1 is SGHNT, CDR2 YYREEE (reference sequence). The CDR3 is made up of 14 amino acids. The CDR3 sequence is CASSPRQNNSPLHF. CDR3 DNA: TGTGCCAGCAGCCCCCGACAAAATAATTCACCCCTCCACTTT.

V gene TRBV9 combines with J gene TRBJ2-3; TRBD2 matches 7 bases. The CDR3 runs 16 residues. Per germline, CDR1 SGDLS and CDR2 YYNGEE. Trimming cost V 2 bases and J 1 base; bases outside gene matches: 7. Here the CDR3 DNA reads TGTGCCAGCAGCGTCGTTGGTAGCGGGCGCACAGATACGCAGTATTTT. Translated: CASSVVGSGRTDTQYF.

The rearrangement uses TRBV10-3 and TRBJ2-7; 9 nucleotides agree with TRBD1. CDR1 is ENHRY and CDR2 is SYGVKD in the germline V gene. Unmatched junction bases numbered 15, after V lost 6 bases and J lost 6 bases. The CDR3 contains 16 residues. DNA for the CDR3: TGTGCCATCAGGGGGGTCACAGGGGGCCTAGGAGGCGAGCAGTACTTC. This gives the protein CAIRGVTGGLGGEQYF.

Concerning this clone: The junction and the germline gene differ at one end; a read error may be behind it. J is TRBJ1-6 and V is TRBV7-9; D is unresolved. The CDR3 extends over 13 amino acids. Germline CDR1 and CDR2: SEHNR and FQNEAQ (reference sequence). The DNA for the CDR3 is TGTTCCAGCAGCCCAGACACCTATTCACCCCTCCACTTT. This encodes CSSSPDTYSPLHF. Together with reference TRBV7-9 and TRBJ1-6, the CDR3 gives the full variable domain: DTGVSQNPRHKITKRGQNVTFRCDPISEHNRLYWYRQTLGQGPEFLTYFQNEAQLEKSRLLSDRFSAERPKGSFSTLEIQRTEQGDSAMYLCSSSPDTYSPLHFGNGTRLTVT.

The gene calls are TRBV2 and TRBJ1-1; TRBD1 agrees at 10 bases. Germline loops: CDR1 SNHLY, CDR2 FYNNEI. The CDR3 spans 16 residues. J lost 7 bases, V lost 4 bases, and 12 bases had no gene match. CDR3 in DNA: TGTGCCAGCAGTGGTGACAGGGGGCGCGGATTCGGTGAAGCTTTCTTT. This sequence encodes CASSGDRGRGFGEAFF.

This rearrangement joins TRBV7-9 to TRBJ2-7; a possible D gene is TRBD1 (6 bases). CDR3 length: 15 amino acids. From germline, CDR1 is SEHNR and CDR2 FQNEAQ (reference sequence). V was shortened by 4 bases and J by 0 bases, with 13 bases between the two germline ends. CDR3 sequence: CASSSLQGSSYEQYF. CDR3 DNA sequence: TGTGCCAGCAGCTCGCTACAGGGAAGCTCCTACGAGCAGTACTTC. The full variable domain, rest sourced from reference TRBV7-9 and TRBJ2-7, is DTGVSQNPRHKITKRGQNVTFRCDPISEHNRLYWYRQTLGQGPEFLTYFQNEAQLEKSRLLSDRFSAERPKGSFSTLEIQRTEQGDSAMYLCASSSLQGSSYEQYFGPGTRLTVT.

This chain links TRBV7-7 with TRBJ2-5; 10 nucleotides line up with TRBD2. This CDR3 region has 15 residues. V dropped 2 bases and J dropped 2; count of bases not matched to a gene: 2. Germline V gene sequence: CDR1 SSHAT, CDR2 FNYEAQ (reference sequence). As DNA, the CDR3 is TGTGCCAGCAGCTTACTAGCGGGGGTTCAAGAGACCCAGTACTTC. This translates into CASSLLAGVQETQYF.

The chain carries TRBV7-2 and TRBJ2-3; possibly TRBD2 for D (6 bases). This CDR3 has 16 residues. Trimming pared 5 bases from V and 0 bases from J, leaving 15 bases between. Germline loops: CDR1 SGHTA, CDR2 FQGNSA. In nucleotides, the CDR3 is TGTGCCAGCAGCCTTTACGGGACTCTCAGCACAGATACGCAGTATTTT. Translated, it gives CASSLYGTLSTDTQYF. Full variable domain (outside the CDR3, taken from reference TRBV7-2 and TRBJ2-3): GAGVSQSPSNKVTEKGKDVELRCDPISGHTALYWYRQSLGQGLEFLIYFQGNSAPDKSGLPSDRFSAERTGGSVSTLTIQRTQQEDSAVYLCASSLYGTLSTDTQYFGPGTRLTVL.

V and J are TRBV11-2 and TRBJ2-7, with TRBD1 matching over 9 bases. Germline-derived CDR1 and CDR2 are SGHAT and FQNNGV. J gave up 9 bases and V 6 bases, and 15 bases lay outside the gene matches. This CDR3 is 15 amino acids long. CDR3 in DNA: TGTGCCAGCAGTTCCGGGACAGGGCAATTTTTAGGGCAGTACTTC. Its protein is CASSSGTGQFLGQYF.

There are a few counts of this clone. The V and J genes are TRBV19 and TRBJ1-2; 7 nucleotides agree with TRBD1. V dropped 10 bases and J dropped 2; count of bases not matched to a gene: 7. Germline CDR1 reads LNHDA; CDR2 reads SQIVND (reference sequence). The CDR3 spans 13 residues. As DNA, the CDR3 is TGTGCCACCGAGGACAGGAGCAACTATGGCTACACCTTC. Its protein product is CATEDRSNYGYTF.

V is TRBV7-2 and J is TRBJ2-1; D may be TRBD2 (6 bases). The CDR3 length is 14 residues. CDR1 is SGHTA, CDR2 FQGNSA, per germline. Trimming took 3 bases from V and 0 from J, leaving 6 bases between them. DNA for the CDR3: TGTGCCAGCAGCTTCGGGAGCTCCTACAATGAGCAGTTCTTC. This gives the protein CASSFGSSYNEQFF.

The chain combines TRBV9 with TRBJ2-1; a weak D match, TRBD2 (5 bases). Per the germline V gene, CDR1 is SGDLS and CDR2 is YYNGEE. Trimming removed 0 bases from V and 7 bases from J, with 20 bases in between. The CDR3 spans 17 residues. The CDR3 spells CASSVVPFSGNTNEQFF. DNA of the CDR3: TGTGCCAGCAGCGTAGTTCCCTTTTCGGGGAATACGAATGAGCAGTTCTTC. Full variable domain (outside the CDR3, taken from reference TRBV9 and TRBJ2-1): DSGVTQTPKHLITATGQRVTLRCSPRSGDLSVYWYQQSLDQGLQFLIQYYNGEERAKGNILERFSAQQFPDLHSELNLSSLELGDSALYFCASSVVPFSGNTNEQFFGPGTRLTVL.

In this sample, this clone turned up a few times. J is TRBJ2-3 and V is TRBV4-2; D is possibly TRBD2 (6 bases). CDR3 length: 17 amino acids. Looked up from germline, CDR1 is LGHNA and CDR2 is YNFKEQ. Trimming removed 0 bases from V and 0 bases from J, with 13 bases in between. CDR3 protein: CASSQEEGGPSTDTQYF. DNA of the CDR3: TGTGCCAGCAGCCAAGAGGAGGGTGGCCCTAGCACAGATACGCAGTATTTT.

The gene calls are TRBV28 and TRBJ1-2, with 8 bases identical to TRBD1. The CDR3 covers 17 residues. Unmatched junction bases numbered 8, after V lost 2 bases and J lost 0 bases. Germline loops: CDR1 MDHEN, CDR2 SYDVKM. The CDR3 protein is CASSLLRGQDSNYGYTF. In DNA form, the CDR3 reads TGTGCCAGCAGTTTACTCAGGGGGCAAGACTCTAACTATGGCTACACCTTC.

The CDR3 loop is CASSPVRGLQETQYF. The CDR3 region has the DNA TGTGCCAGCAGCCCAGTAAGGGGGCTCCAAGAGACCCAGTACTTC. The chain links TRBV7-9 to TRBJ2-5, with TRBD1 identical over 7 bases. This CDR3 is 15 amino acids long. Germline CDR1 is SEHNR and CDR2 is FQNEAQ (reference sequence). Trimming took 5 bases from V and 1 from J; bases not matched to a gene: 7.

This clone appeared a few times. The chain links TRBV6-1 to TRBJ2-7; the D gene is possibly TRBD1 (6 bases). Germline V gene lookup returns CDR1 MNHNS and CDR2 SASEGT. Trimming shortened V by 9 bases and J by 0 bases, and 12 bases separated the two germline ends. The CDR3 has 13 residues. The CDR3 loop reads CASPGESSYEQYF. The CDR3 DNA reads as TGTGCCAGTCCAGGGGAGAGCTCCTACGAGCAGTACTTC.